Reported below is one T cell receptor (beta chain). Antigen specificity is unknown. These data originate in a study of cytomegalovirus exposure and HLA in healthy donors. Study-wide points: Usually a TCR sequence was rare, but some public TCRs were found in many donors.

PCR used 60 Vbeta primers and 13 Jbeta primers. Clones were read by immunoSEQ multiplex PCR, and TCRdb kept only the in-frame ones, dropping some. This sample has about 150,000 clones, with about three fifths found just once. Germline V gives CDR1 LNHDA, CDR2 SQIVND (reference sequence). The CDR3 has 16 amino acids. J lost 6 bases, V lost 3 bases, and 8 bases had no gene match. Every donor was a healthy person donating bone marrow. Sequencing was performed on PBMCs. The V call is TRBV19, the J call TRBJ2-2; 9 bases are shared with TRBD1. This TCR derives from a woman aged 55-69 years in good health and CMV-seropositive. The CDR3 protein is CASSIPGQGMSGELFF. CDR3 bases: TGTGCCAGTAGTATTCCGGGACAGGGAATGTCCGGGGAGCTGTTTTTT.